These T cell receptor beta chains were read from a single sample in a study of CDR3 diversity in severe acne. Each CDR3 protein gets one entry after TCRdb re-called the PCR reads with MiXCR. The sample includes tens of thousands of distinct CDR3 sequences, around 53% of them seen just once. The sample consisted of blood. The receptors originated from a male donor in good health, without acne. CDR3s include the opening cysteine and the closing phenylalanine or tryptophan. A D gene is named only where the DNA matches it firmly. The listing skips clone size in some rows; elsewhere it reads once, few, many or a size class.

D gene: TRBD1
J gene: TRBJ1-2
clone size: few
V gene: TRBV24-1
CDR3 DNA: TGTGCCACCAGTGATCGGGACAGCTATGGCTGCACCTTC
CDR3 protein: CATSDRDSYGCTF

D gene: TRBD1
J gene: TRBJ1-2
clone size: .
V gene: TRBV13
CDR3 DNA: TGTGCCAGCAGTTCCGGGACAGGGGGCTACACCTTC
CDR3 protein: CASSSGTGGYTF

D gene: .
J gene: TRBJ1-2
clone size: .
V gene: TRBV4-1
CDR3 DNA: TGCGCCAGCAGCCGCGGGACTGGGTACTCGGGCTACACCTTC
CDR3 protein: CASSRGTGYSGYTF

D gene: TRBD1
J gene: TRBJ2-1
clone size: many
V gene: TRBV24-1
CDR3 DNA: TGTGCCACCCAGGGGGCGTCCTACAATGAGCAGTTCTTC
CDR3 protein: CATQGASYNEQFF

D gene: .
J gene: TRBJ2-2
clone size: once
V gene: TRBV30
CDR3 DNA: TGCGCCTGGATACCGGGACACTACACCGGGGAGCTGCTTTTT
CDR3 protein: CAWIPGHYTGELLF

D gene: .
J gene: TRBJ2-5
clone size: few
V gene: TRBV5-5
CDR3 DNA: TGTGCCAGCAGCGTGGGGCGGTTCGGGGAGACCCAGTACTTC
CDR3 protein: CASSVGRFGETQYF

D gene: .
J gene: TRBJ1-1
clone size: many
V gene: TRBV11-1
CDR3 DNA: TGTGCCAGCAGCTCCAACAGGGACGCTGAAGCTTTCTTT
CDR3 protein: CASSSNRDAEAFF

D gene: .
J gene: TRBJ1-1
clone size: many
V gene: TRBV3-1
CDR3 DNA: TGTGCCAGCAGCCAACAGGCCCTGAACACTGAAGCTTTCTTT
CDR3 protein: CASSQQALNTEAFF

D gene: .
J gene: TRBJ2-3
clone size: once
V gene: TRBV7-9
CDR3 DNA: TGTGCCACTGGACAGCTCACGGATGAGCAGTATTTT
CDR3 protein: CATGQLTDEQYF

D gene: .
J gene: TRBJ2-5
clone size: .
V gene: TRBV24-1
CDR3 DNA: TGTGCCACCAGTGGGGGCCGTGACCAAGAGACCCAGTACTTC
CDR3 protein: CATSGGRDQETQYF

D gene: .
J gene: TRBJ1-5
clone size: once
V gene: TRBV27
CDR3 DNA: TGTGCCAGCAGCTTATTTGGGACCACTGCCCAGCCCCAGCATTTT
CDR3 protein: CASSLFGTTAQPQHF

D gene: .
J gene: TRBJ2-3
clone size: many
V gene: TRBV6-1
CDR3 DNA: TGTGCCAGCAGTGAAGATCTCGACTCAGATACGCAGTATTTT
CDR3 protein: CASSEDLDSDTQYF

D gene: TRBD1
J gene: TRBJ1-6
clone size: .
V gene: TRBV10-3
CDR3 DNA: TGTGCCATCAGTGAGTCAGGACAGGGAAATTCACCCCTCCACTTT
CDR3 protein: CAISESGQGNSPLHF

D gene: .
J gene: TRBJ2-5
clone size: many
V gene: TRBV5-1
CDR3 DNA: TGCGCCAGCAGCCTGGACAGTTCACAAGAGACCCAGTACTTC
CDR3 protein: CASSLDSSQETQYF

D gene: TRBD2
J gene: TRBJ2-2
clone size: .
V gene: TRBV20-1
CDR3 DNA: TGCAGTGCACTAGCGGGAGACTACACCGGGGAGCTGTTTTTT
CDR3 protein: CSALAGDYTGELFF

D gene: TRBD2
J gene: TRBJ2-7
clone size: .
V gene: TRBV29-1
CDR3 DNA: TGCAGCGTTGCACCGGGACTAGCGGGAGGGTACGAGCAGTACTTC
CDR3 protein: CSVAPGLAGGYEQYF

D gene: .
J gene: TRBJ2-1
clone size: many
V gene: TRBV27
CDR3 DNA: TGTGCCAGCAGCCCGGGAAATGTACCCGCGGCAATCACGGAGCAGTTCTTC
CDR3 protein: CASSPGNVPAAITEQFF

D gene: .
J gene: TRBJ1-3
clone size: many
V gene: TRBV5-1
CDR3 DNA: TGCGCCAGCAGCCCCGGACAGATGAACACCATATATTTT
CDR3 protein: CASSPGQMNTIYF

D gene: TRBD2
J gene: TRBJ2-1
clone size: .
V gene: TRBV5-1
CDR3 DNA: TGCGCCAGCAGCTTGGTGGGGACTAGCAATGAGCAGTTCTTC
CDR3 protein: CASSLVGTSNEQFF

D gene: .
J gene: TRBJ1-4
clone size: many
V gene: TRBV14
CDR3 DNA: TGTGCCAGCAGCCCGTCTCTGCGGGATGAAAAACTGTTTTTT
CDR3 protein: CASSPSLRDEKLFF

D gene: TRBD2
J gene: TRBJ2-2
clone size: many
V gene: TRBV6-4
CDR3 DNA: TGTGCCAGCAGTGACGGACTAGACACCGGGGAGCTGTTTTTT
CDR3 protein: CASSDGLDTGELFF

D gene: TRBD2
J gene: TRBJ2-3
clone size: .
V gene: TRBV24-1
CDR3 DNA: TGTGCCACCAGTGTGGAAGCGGGAGGGCCAGATACGCAGTATTTT
CDR3 protein: CATSVEAGGPDTQYF

D gene: .
J gene: TRBJ2-6
clone size: few
V gene: TRBV5-8
CDR3 DNA: TGTGCCAGCAGCTTGCGGGGACCCACTGGGGCCAACGTCCTGACTTTC
CDR3 protein: CASSLRGPTGANVLTF

D gene: TRBD2
J gene: TRBJ2-7
clone size: many
V gene: TRBV27
CDR3 DNA: TGTGCCAGCAGCATCGGGACTAGCGGGACCTACGAGCAGTACTTC
CDR3 protein: CASSIGTSGTYEQYF

D gene: .
J gene: TRBJ1-4
clone size: few
V gene: TRBV14
CDR3 DNA: TGTGCCAGCAGCCCACAAAGTTTTGCAACTGGGGAAAAACTGTTTTTT
CDR3 protein: CASSPQSFATGEKLFF

D gene: TRBD2
J gene: TRBJ2-3
clone size: once
V gene: TRBV7-2
CDR3 DNA: TGTGCCAGCAGCCCCGTGGGACTAGCGGGAGGTAGGGACTCATATACGCAGTATTTT
CDR3 protein: CASSPVGLAGGRDSYTQYF

D gene: .
J gene: TRBJ1-5
clone size: .
V gene: TRBV5-1
CDR3 DNA: TGCGCCAGCGGACCGGGACTAAACAATGAGCCCCAGCATTTT
CDR3 protein: CASGPGLNNEPQHF

D gene: TRBD1
J gene: TRBJ2-7
clone size: many
V gene: TRBV7-9
CDR3 DNA: TGTGCCAGCAGCTTAGCCGGGACAGAGTCCTACGAGCAGTACTTC
CDR3 protein: CASSLAGTESYEQYF

D gene: .
J gene: TRBJ1-5
clone size: .
V gene: TRBV29-1
CDR3 DNA: TGCAGCGTTGAAGATCCGACAGGAGACTCCTACAATGAGCATTTT
CDR3 protein: CSVEDPTGDSYNEHF

D gene: .
J gene: TRBJ2-1
clone size: .
V gene: TRBV2
CDR3 DNA: TGTGCCAGCAGAAACTACAATGAGCAGTTCTTC
CDR3 protein: CASRNYNEQFF

D gene: .
J gene: TRBJ2-7
clone size: many
V gene: TRBV7-9
CDR3 DNA: TGTGCCAGCAGCTTAGATGGGATCTACGAGCAGTACTTC
CDR3 protein: CASSLDGIYEQYF

D gene: TRBD2
J gene: TRBJ2-1
clone size: .
V gene: TRBV7-6
CDR3 DNA: TGTGCCAGCAGCGCAACTAGCGTCTCCTACAATGAGCAGTTCTTC
CDR3 protein: CASSATSVSYNEQFF

D gene: .
J gene: TRBJ2-3
clone size: many
V gene: TRBV11-2
CDR3 DNA: TGTGCCAGCAGCTTAGACGGGGGAAATACGCAGTATTTT
CDR3 protein: CASSLDGGNTQYF

D gene: TRBD1
J gene: TRBJ1-2
clone size: .
V gene: TRBV15
CDR3 DNA: TGTGCCACCAGCAGAGCCCGGACAGGAAGCTATGGCTACACCTTC
CDR3 protein: CATSRARTGSYGYTF

D gene: .
J gene: TRBJ1-2
clone size: .
V gene: TRBV2
CDR3 DNA: TGTGCCACCAGTGAACGGGCAGGTGGCTACACCTTC
CDR3 protein: CATSERAGGYTF

D gene: TRBD2
J gene: TRBJ2-5
clone size: many
V gene: TRBV11-3
CDR3 DNA: TGTGCCAGCAGCCCCGGAGTAGCGGGGGTGGAGACCCAGTACTTC
CDR3 protein: CASSPGVAGVETQYF